The T cell receptor (beta chain) under discussion was sequenced for a study of blood T cell repertoires in COVID-19. Study at large: Researchers got acute and convalescent COVID-19 samples from the United States, Italy and Spain. PBMCs, B-cell-depleted T cells, or T cells were the source of the cDNA or gDNA that made up the material.

Original methodology: Scientists estimated how many nucleated cells there were by amplifying reference gene primers. TCRdb's table, derived via immunoSEQ multiplex PCR, lists solely in-frame clones and lacks some. Clonal size and the V and J genes are those of that table, whereas D and trimming came from the DNA. The sample lists about 190,000 clones; approximately 90% were seen once. V was shortened by 0 bases and J by 1 base, with 16 bases between the two germline ends. The CDR3 consists of 17 residues. Germline V gene lookup returns CDR1 LGHNA and CDR2 YSLEER. This receptor was taken from a man in his sixties or seventies with active or convalescent COVID-19. V usage is TRBV4-3 and J usage is TRBJ2-7; D is unresolved. The source material was peripheral blood. The CDR3 loop reads CASSQDGRSIGSYEQYF. The CDR3 DNA follows: TGCGCCAGCAGCCAAGACGGTCGGAGCATCGGGTCCTACGAGCAGTACTTC.